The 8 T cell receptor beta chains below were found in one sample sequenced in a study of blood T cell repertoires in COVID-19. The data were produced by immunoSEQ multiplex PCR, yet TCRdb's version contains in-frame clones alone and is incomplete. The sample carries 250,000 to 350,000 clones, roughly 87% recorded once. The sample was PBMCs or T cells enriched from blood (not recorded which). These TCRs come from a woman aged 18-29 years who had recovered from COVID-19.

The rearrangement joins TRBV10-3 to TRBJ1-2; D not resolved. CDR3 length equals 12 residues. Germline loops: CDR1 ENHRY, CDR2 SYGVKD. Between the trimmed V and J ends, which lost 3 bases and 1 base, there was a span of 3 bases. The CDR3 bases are TGTGCCATCAGTGACAGTAACTATGGCTACACCTTC. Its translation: CAISDSNYGYTF.

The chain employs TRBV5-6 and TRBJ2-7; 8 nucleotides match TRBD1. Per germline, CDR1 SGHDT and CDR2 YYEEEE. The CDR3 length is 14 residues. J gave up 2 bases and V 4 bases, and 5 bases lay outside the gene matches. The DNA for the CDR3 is TGTGCCAGCAGCGGGTGGGACAGGCCCTACGAGCAGTACTTC. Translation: CASSGWDRPYEQYF.

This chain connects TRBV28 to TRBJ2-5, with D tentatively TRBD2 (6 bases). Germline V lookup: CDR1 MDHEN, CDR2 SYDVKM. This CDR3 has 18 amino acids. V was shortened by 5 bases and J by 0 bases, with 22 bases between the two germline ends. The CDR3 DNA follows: TGTGCCAGCAGTGGGCAGCAGGGAGTACGGGACTACCAAGAGACCCAGTACTTC. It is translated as CASSGQQGVRDYQETQYF.

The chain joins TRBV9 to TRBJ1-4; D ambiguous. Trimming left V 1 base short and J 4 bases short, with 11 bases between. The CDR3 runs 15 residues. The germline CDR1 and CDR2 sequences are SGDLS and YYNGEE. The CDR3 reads CASSVYPGSNEKLFF. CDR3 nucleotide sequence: TGTGCCAGCAGCGTATACCCGGGAAGTAATGAAAAACTGTTTTTT.

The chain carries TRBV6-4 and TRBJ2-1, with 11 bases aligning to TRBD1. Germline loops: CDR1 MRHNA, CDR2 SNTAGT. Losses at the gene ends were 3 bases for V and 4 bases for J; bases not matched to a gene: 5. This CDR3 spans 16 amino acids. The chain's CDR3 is CASSEAGTGGYNEQFF. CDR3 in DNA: TGTGCCAGCAGTGAAGCCGGGACAGGGGGTTACAATGAGCAGTTCTTC.

CDR3 nucleotides: TGTGCCAGCGCAAGGCTGGCCGGGAGGGCGGAAAGCTCCTACAATGAGCAGTTCTTC. As protein: CASARLAGRAESSYNEQFF. The V call is TRBV4-2, the J call TRBJ2-1; TRBD2 matches 8 bases. Germline V gene data show CDR1 as LGHNA and CDR2 as YNFKEQ. This CDR3 comprises 19 residues. The V segment lost 8 bases and the J segment 0 bases; nucleotides outside the gene matches: 18.

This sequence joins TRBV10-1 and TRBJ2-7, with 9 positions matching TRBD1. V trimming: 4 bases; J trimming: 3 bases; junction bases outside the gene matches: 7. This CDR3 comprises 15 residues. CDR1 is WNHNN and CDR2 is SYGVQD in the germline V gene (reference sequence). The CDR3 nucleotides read TGCGCCAGCAGTGCTTTAGACAGGGGGGTCTACGAGCAGTACTTC. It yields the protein CASSALDRGVYEQYF.

The CDR3 coding sequence is TGTGCCAGCTCAGAACCGAACACCGGGGAGCTGTTTTTT. This gives the protein CASSEPNTGELFF. V gene TRBV28 combines with J gene TRBJ2-2; D is undetermined. Germline values: CDR1 MDHEN, CDR2 SYDVKM. The CDR3 runs 13 residues. Trimming took 8 bases from V and 0 from J, leaving 7 bases between them.